The 8 T cell receptor beta chains below come from one sample, sequenced in a study of T cell responses to AZD1222 COVID-19 vaccine. The protocol was immunoSEQ multiplex PCR, while the TCRdb copy is restricted to in-frame clones and leaves out a portion. This table has more than 150,000 clones, 92% appearing once. Sequences were derived from peripheral blood, sampled 28 days after the second AZD1222 dose. These receptors all stem from an adult who received the AZD1222 COVID-19 vaccine.

V usage is TRBV7-2 and J usage is TRBJ1-3, with 8 bases matching TRBD1. The CDR3 has 16 amino acids. The V gene end was trimmed by 3 bases and the J gene end by 2 bases; junction bases not matched to a gene: 6. Germline CDR1 SGHTA, CDR2 FQGNSA. The CDR3 DNA reads TGTGCCAGCAGCTTCGAAGGACAGGGAACTGGAAACACCATATATTTT. It specifies CASSFEGQGTGNTIYF.

The CDR3 spells CASSESGNSNQPQHF. CDR3 DNA sequence: TGTGCCAGCAGTGAATCGGGGAATAGTAATCAGCCCCAGCATTTT. This chain connects TRBV6-1 to TRBJ1-5, with unresolved D. The CDR3 spans 15 residues. Germline lookup yields CDR1 MNHNS and CDR2 SASEGT. V lost 2 bases to trimming and J lost 4 bases, with 12 bases between them.

The chain recombines TRBV2 with TRBJ1-2; D gene uncertain. V was pared by 3 bases and J by 0 bases, with 8 bases between. This CDR3 comprises 14 residues. Looked up from germline, CDR1 is SNHLY and CDR2 is FYNNEI. CDR3 bases: TGTGCCAGCAGTGAGGGAGGAGCTAACTATGGCTACACCTTC. Translating gives CASSEGGANYGYTF.

The chain combines TRBV2 with TRBJ2-1, with D possibly matching TRBD2 (5 bases). This CDR3 is 13 amino acids long. Germline V CDR1 and CDR2: SNHLY, FYNNEI. V lost 7 bases and J lost 9, with 16 bases in between. CDR3 coding DNA: TGTGCCAGCACGCCGGGCACCCGGGGTGAGCAGTTCTTC. Its translation is CASTPGTRGEQFF.

This clone was seen only once. Within the sample, other DNA sequences also encode this same CDR3. V is TRBV19 and J is TRBJ1-5; 9 bases are a match to TRBD1. The V and J ends lost 8 bases and 4 bases, in that order; junction bases with no gene match: 6. CDR1 and CDR2 (germline): LNHDA, SQIVND (reference sequence). The CDR3 consists of 14 residues. The CDR3, as DNA: TGTGCCAGTGGGGGACAGGGAGGTAATCAGCCCCAGCATTTT. Its protein product is CASGGQGGNQPQHF.

The rearrangement links TRBV7-9 to TRBJ1-2; possible D gene TRBD1, 6 bases. The CDR3 has 14 amino acids. Germline values: CDR1 SEHNR, CDR2 FQNEAQ (reference sequence). V lost 5 bases to trimming and J lost 5 bases, with 15 bases between them. CDR3 protein: CASSPRTEFYGYTF. The CDR3 bases are TGTGCCAGCAGCCCCCGGACAGAATTTTATGGCTACACCTTC.

The gene calls are TRBV7-9 and TRBJ1-3; no reliable D call. V was shortened by 5 bases and J by 4 bases, with 12 bases between the two germline ends. The CDR3 is 14 amino acids. CDR1 SEHNR and CDR2 FQNEAQ come from the germline V gene (reference sequence). CDR3 region: CASSPDPVGNTIYF. In nucleotides, the CDR3 is TGTGCCAGCAGCCCAGACCCCGTAGGAAACACCATATATTTT.

Concerning this clone: This same CDR3 is encoded by further DNA sequences in the sample. The chain employs TRBV28 and TRBJ1-5; possible D gene TRBD1, 5 bases. Trimming shortened V by 5 bases and J by 1 base, and 12 bases separated the two germline ends. The CDR3 is 15 residues long. Looked up from germline, CDR1 is MDHEN and CDR2 is SYDVKM. CDR3 protein: CASSPPPGSNQPQHF. The CDR3 DNA is TGTGCCAGCAGTCCCCCCCCAGGGAGCAATCAGCCCCAGCATTTT. Full variable domain (outside the CDR3, taken from reference TRBV28 and TRBJ1-5): DVKVTQSSRYLVKRTGEKVFLECVQDMDHENMFWYRQDPGLGLRLIYFSYDVKMKEKGDIPEGYSVSREKKERFSLILESASTNQTSMYLCASSPPPGSNQPQHFGDGTRLSIL.